This T cell receptor beta chain was recorded in a study of blood T cell repertoires in COVID-19. Study-wide background: T cells, B-cell-depleted T cells, or PBMCs provided the cDNA or gDNA that served as material.

Germline V gene lookup returns CDR1 MGHDK and CDR2 SYGVNS. CDR3 size: 15 residues. The V end was cut by 3 bases, the J end by 3 bases, with 9 bases between. As processed by the authors: The assay estimated nucleated cells by amplifying reference gene primers. Libraries were prepared by immunoSEQ multiplex PCR; TCRdb keeps only in-frame clonotypes and omits some of them. V and J calls and clone size follow that table, whereas D and trimming were derived from the DNA. Seen here are 400,000 to 500,000 clones, around nine tenths observed once, and the top ten hold 1.4% to 1.5%. Categorization into cohorts depended on clinical history that participants reported.

The genes are TRBV25-1 and TRBJ1-6, with a weak D call TRBD1 (6 bases). This receptor was taken from a woman in her late teens or twenties who had been exposed to COVID-19. Material for sequencing was PBMCs or T cells enriched from blood (not recorded which). CDR3: CASSETGFYNSPLHF. CDR3 nucleotides: TGTGCCAGCAGTGAGACAGGATTCTATAATTCACCCCTCCACTTT.